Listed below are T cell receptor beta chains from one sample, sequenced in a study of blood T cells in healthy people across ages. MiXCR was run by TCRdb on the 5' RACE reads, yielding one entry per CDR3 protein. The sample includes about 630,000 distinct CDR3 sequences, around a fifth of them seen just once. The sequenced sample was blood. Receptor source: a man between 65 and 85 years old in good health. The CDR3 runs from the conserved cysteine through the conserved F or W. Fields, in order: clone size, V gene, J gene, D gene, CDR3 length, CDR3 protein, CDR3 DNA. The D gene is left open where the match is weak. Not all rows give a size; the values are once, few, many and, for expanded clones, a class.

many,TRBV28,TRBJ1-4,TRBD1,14,CASTTQGGNEKLFF,TGTGCCAGCACCACTCAGGGGGGCAATGAAAAACTGTTTTTT
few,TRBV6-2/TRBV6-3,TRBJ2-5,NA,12,CASRTGSETQYF,TGTGCCAGCAGAACAGGGAGCGAGACCCAGTACTTC
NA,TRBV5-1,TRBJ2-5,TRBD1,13,CASSYGQGETQYF,TGCGCCAGCAGCTATGGACAGGGAGAGACCCAGTACTTC
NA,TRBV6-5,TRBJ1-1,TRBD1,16,CASSYSPGGQGAEAFF,TGTGCCAGCAGTTACTCACCAGGGGGACAGGGCGCTGAAGCTTTCTTT
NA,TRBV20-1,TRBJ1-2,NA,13,CSARRPRDYGYTF,TGCAGTGCTAGGCGTCCCCGGGACTATGGCTACACCTTC
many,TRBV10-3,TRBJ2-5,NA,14,CAAGRGTGQETQYF,TGTGCCGCCGGAAGGGGAACAGGCCAAGAGACCCAGTACTTC
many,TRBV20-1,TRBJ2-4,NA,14,CSALRIPAKNIQYF,TGCAGTGCTCTTCGGATACCAGCCAAAAACATTCAGTACTTC
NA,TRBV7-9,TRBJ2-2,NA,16,CASSLEGAGNTGELFF,TGTGCCAGCAGCTTAGAAGGAGCGGGGAACACCGGGGAGCTGTTTTTT
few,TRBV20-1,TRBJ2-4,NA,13,CSARDGRRNIQYF,TGCAGTGCTAGAGACGGTCGGAGAAACATTCAGTACTTC
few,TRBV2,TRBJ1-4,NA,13,CASRGLGNEKLFF,TGTGCCAGCAGAGGCCTAGGGAATGAAAAACTGTTTTTT
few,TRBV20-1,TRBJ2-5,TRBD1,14,CSARSGQGFETQYF,TGCAGTGCTAGAAGTGGACAGGGTTTCGAGACCCAGTACTTC
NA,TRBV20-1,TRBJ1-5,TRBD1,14,CSARGQEDNQPQHF,TGCAGTGCTAGGGGACAGGAGGATAATCAGCCCCAGCATTTT
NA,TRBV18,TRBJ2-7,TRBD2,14,CASSPASGSSEQYF,TGTGCCAGCTCACCGGCTAGCGGGAGCTCCGAGCAGTACTTC
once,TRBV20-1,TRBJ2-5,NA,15,CSASPIQGRGETQYF,TGCAGTGCCAGCCCGATTCAGGGGAGAGGGGAGACCCAGTACTTC
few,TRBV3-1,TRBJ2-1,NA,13,CASSQGRANEQFF,TGTGCCAGCAGCCAAGGCAGGGCCAATGAGCAGTTCTTC
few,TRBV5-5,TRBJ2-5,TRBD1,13,CASSLAGTGTQYF,TGTGCCAGCAGCTTGGCAGGGACAGGGACCCAGTACTTC
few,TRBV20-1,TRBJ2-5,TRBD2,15,CSARETSGHKETQYF,TGCAGTGCTAGAGAAACTAGCGGGCACAAAGAGACCCAGTACTTC
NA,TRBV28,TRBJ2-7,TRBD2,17,CASSKSGTCGRTYEQYF,TGTGCCAGCAGTAAATCCGGGACTTGCGGGAGAACATACGAGCAGTACTTC
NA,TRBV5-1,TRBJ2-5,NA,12,CASSLPQETQHF,TGCGCCAGCAGCTTGCCACAAGAGACCCAGCACTTC
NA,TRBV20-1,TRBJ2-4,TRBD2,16,CSAPFATSGGKNIQYF,TGCAGTGCCCCCTTTGCGACTAGCGGAGGCAAAAACATTCAGTACTTC
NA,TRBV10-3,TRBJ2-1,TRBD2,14,CAIRRLREDNEQFF,TGTGCCATCAGGAGGTTGCGGGAGGACAATGAGCAGTTCTTC
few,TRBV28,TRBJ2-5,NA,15,CASSPGILGSQTQYF,TGTGCCAGCAGTCCAGGTATTTTAGGGAGTCAGACCCAGTACTTC
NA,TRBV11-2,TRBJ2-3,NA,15,CASSLRKAGTDTQYF,TGTGCCAGCAGCCTCCGGAAGGCCGGGACAGATACGCAGTATTTT
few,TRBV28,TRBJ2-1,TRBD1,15,CASSLTSDREHEQFF,TGTGCCAGCAGCCTCACCTCGGACAGGGAACATGAGCAGTTCTTC
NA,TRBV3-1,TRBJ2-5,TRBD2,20,CASSQDPRTSGIRTQETQYF,TGTGCCAGCAGCCAAGACCCCAGGACTAGCGGGATCAGAACTCAAGAGACCCAGTACTTC
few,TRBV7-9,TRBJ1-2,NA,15,CASSLADPGIYGYTF,TGTGCCAGCAGCCTCGCGGACCCGGGGATCTATGGCTACACCTTC
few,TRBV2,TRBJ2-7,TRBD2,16,CASRFGLAGPTYEQYF,TGTGCCAGCAGATTCGGACTAGCGGGGCCAACCTACGAGCAGTACTTC
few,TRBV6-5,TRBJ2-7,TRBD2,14,CASSYPTSGGEQYF,TGTGCCAGCAGTTACCCGACTAGCGGGGGCGAGCAGTACTTC
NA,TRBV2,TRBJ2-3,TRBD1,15,CASINRDRVTDTQYF,TGTGCCAGCATAAATCGGGACAGGGTCACAGATACGCAGTATTTT
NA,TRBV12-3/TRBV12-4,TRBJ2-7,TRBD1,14,CASVMTGGYNEQYF,TGTGCCAGCGTTATGACAGGGGGCTACAACGAGCAGTACTTC
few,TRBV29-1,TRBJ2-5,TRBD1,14,CSVVLRGRTETQYF,TGCAGCGTTGTTCTCAGGGGGCGAACTGAGACCCAGTACTTC
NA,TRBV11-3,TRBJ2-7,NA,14,CASSLGGMGHEQYF,TGTGCCAGCAGCTTAGGCGGGATGGGCCACGAGCAGTACTTC
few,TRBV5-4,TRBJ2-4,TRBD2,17,CASRRTSGIGVDTIQYF,TGTGCCAGCAGACGGACTAGCGGGATTGGCGTTGATACCATTCAGTACTTC
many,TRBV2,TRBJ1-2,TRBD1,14,CASSEGDRNYGYTF,TGTGCCAGCAGTGAAGGGGACAGAAACTATGGCTACACCTTC
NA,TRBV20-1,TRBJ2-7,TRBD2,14,CSARPGTSVLEQYF,TGCAGTGCTAGACCCGGGACTAGCGTCCTCGAGCAGTACTTC
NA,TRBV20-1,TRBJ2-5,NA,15,CSAKVYTGSRETQYF,TGCAGTGCGAAAGTCTATACAGGGTCTCGAGAGACCCAGTACTTC
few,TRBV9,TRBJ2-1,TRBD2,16,CASSVEGGLAIREQFF,TGTGCCAGCAGCGTAGAAGGGGGACTAGCAATTCGTGAGCAGTTCTTC
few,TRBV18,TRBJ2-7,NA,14,CASSPGFSTDEQYF,TGTGCCAGCTCACCGGGGTTTAGCACCGACGAGCAGTACTTC
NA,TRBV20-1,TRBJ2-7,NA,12,CSASRPSYEQYF,TGCAGTGCTAGCCGACCCTCCTACGAGCAGTACTTC
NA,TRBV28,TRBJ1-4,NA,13,CASSSDGAQRPFF,TGTGCCAGCAGCTCCGATGGGGCCCAGAGACCGTTTTTT
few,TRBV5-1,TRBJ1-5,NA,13,CASSPDGPPTQHF,TGCGCCAGCAGCCCGGACGGTCCCCCGACCCAGCATTTT
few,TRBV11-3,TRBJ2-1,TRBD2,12,CASSMTSGIPFF,TGTGCCAGCAGCATGACTAGCGGGATCCCGTTCTTC
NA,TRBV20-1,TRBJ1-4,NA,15,CSARDPGGVGEKLFF,TGCAGTGCTAGAGATCCTGGGGGGGTGGGTGAAAAACTGTTTTTT
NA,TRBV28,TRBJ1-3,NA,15,CASSPPPISGNTIYF,TGTGCCAGCAGTCCCCCCCCCATCTCTGGAAACACCATATATTTT
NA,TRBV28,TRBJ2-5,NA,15,CASTGHENWVGTQYF,TGTGCCAGCACTGGCCATGAGAATTGGGTGGGGACCCAGTACTTC
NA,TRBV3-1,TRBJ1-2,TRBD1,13,CASSQGDSYGYTF,TGTGCCAGCAGCCAAGGGGACAGCTATGGCTACACCTTC
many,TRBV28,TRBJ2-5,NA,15,CASSPAGRAKETQYF,TGTGCCAGCAGTCCTGCCGGCCGCGCTAAAGAGACCCAGTACTTC
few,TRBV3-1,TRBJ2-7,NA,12,CASSQGPLQQYF,TGTGCCAGCAGCCAAGGCCCTTTACAGCAGTACTTC
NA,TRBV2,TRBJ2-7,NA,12,CSSGTPSYEQYF,TGTTCGTCGGGGACTCCCTCCTACGAGCAGTACTTC
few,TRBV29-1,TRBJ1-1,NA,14,CSVEPLGSRTEAFF,TGCAGCGTTGAACCCCTGGGGTCTAGGACTGAAGCTTTCTTT
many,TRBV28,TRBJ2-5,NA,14,CASNLSGPKGTQYF,TGTGCCAGCAATTTAAGCGGGCCGAAGGGGACCCAGTACTTC
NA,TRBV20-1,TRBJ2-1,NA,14,CSASIGGPKNEQFF,TGCAGTGCTAGTATAGGAGGGCCCAAAAATGAGCAGTTCTTC
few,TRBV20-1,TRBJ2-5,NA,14,CSARDLQAKETQYF,TGCAGTGCTAGAGACCTACAGGCCAAAGAGACCCAGTACTTC
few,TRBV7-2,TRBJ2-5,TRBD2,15,CASSFGTSGKGTQYF,TGTGCCAGCAGCTTTGGGACTAGCGGGAAGGGGACCCAGTACTTC